What follows describes a single TCR beta chain. The assay was immunoSEQ multiplex PCR, and TCRdb's table has in-frame clones only and misses some. This sample yields 120,000 or so clones, of which 90% to 95% are seen a single time; roughly 6% belongs to the top ten. This specimen comes from a study of T cell changes during pregnancy in multiple sclerosis. This receptor was identified in a female donor with multiple sclerosis, enrolled in a pregnancy study. The sequences come from peripheral blood, collected before pregnancy.

The CDR3 region is CASSLAGGGVSLFLTNEQFF. DNA of the CDR3: TGCGCCAGCAGCTTGGCCGGGGGGGGAGTGTCCCTGTTTTTAACCAATGAGCAGTTCTTC. The chain carries TRBV5-1 and TRBJ2-1, with 8 bases that match TRBD2. The germline V gene encodes CDR1 SGHRS and CDR2 YFSETQ. CDR3 length: 20 residues. The V gene end was trimmed by 0 bases and the J gene end by 6 bases; junction bases not matched to a gene: 20. The whole variable domain, filled in from reference TRBV5-1 and TRBJ2-1, reads KAGVTQTPRYLIKTRGQQVTLSCSPISGHRSVSWYQQTPGQGLQFLFEYFSETQRNKGNFPGRFSGRQFSNSRSEMNVSTLELGDSALYLCASSLAGGGVSLFLTNEQFFGPGTRLTVL.